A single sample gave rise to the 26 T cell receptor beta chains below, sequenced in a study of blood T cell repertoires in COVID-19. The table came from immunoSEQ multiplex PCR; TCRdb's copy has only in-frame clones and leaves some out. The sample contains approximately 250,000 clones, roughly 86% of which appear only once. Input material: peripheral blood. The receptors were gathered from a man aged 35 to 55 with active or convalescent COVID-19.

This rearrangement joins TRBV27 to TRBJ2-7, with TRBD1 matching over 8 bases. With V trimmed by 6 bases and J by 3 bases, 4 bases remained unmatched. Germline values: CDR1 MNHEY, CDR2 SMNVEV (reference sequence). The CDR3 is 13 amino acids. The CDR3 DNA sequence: TGTGCCAGCAGACCGACAGGGGTCTACGAGCAGTACTTC. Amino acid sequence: CASRPTGVYEQYF.

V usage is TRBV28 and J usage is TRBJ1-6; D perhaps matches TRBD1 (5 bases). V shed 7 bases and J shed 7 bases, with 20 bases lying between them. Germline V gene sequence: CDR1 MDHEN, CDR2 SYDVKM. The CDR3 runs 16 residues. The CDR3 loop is CASTLAWAGQNSPLHF. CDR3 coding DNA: TGTGCCAGCACCCTCGCGTGGGCAGGGCAAAATTCACCCCTCCACTTT. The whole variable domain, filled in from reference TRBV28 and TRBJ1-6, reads DVKVTQSSRYLVKRTGEKVFLECVQDMDHENMFWYRQDPGLGLRLIYFSYDVKMKEKGDIPEGYSVSREKKERFSLILESASTNQTSMYLCASTLAWAGQNSPLHFGNGTRLTVT.

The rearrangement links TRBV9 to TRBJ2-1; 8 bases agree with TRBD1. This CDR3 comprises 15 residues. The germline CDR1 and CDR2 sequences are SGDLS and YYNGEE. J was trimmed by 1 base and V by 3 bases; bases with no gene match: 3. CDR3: CASSADRGSYNEQFF. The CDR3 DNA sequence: TGTGCCAGCAGCGCCGACAGGGGATCCTACAATGAGCAGTTCTTC.

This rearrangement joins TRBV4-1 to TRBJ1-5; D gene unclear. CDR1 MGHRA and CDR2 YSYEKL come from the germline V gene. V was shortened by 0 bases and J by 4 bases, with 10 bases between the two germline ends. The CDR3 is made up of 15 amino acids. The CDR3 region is CASSQEPWRNQPQHF. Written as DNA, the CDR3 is TGCGCCAGCAGCCAAGAGCCGTGGAGGAATCAGCCCCAGCATTTT.

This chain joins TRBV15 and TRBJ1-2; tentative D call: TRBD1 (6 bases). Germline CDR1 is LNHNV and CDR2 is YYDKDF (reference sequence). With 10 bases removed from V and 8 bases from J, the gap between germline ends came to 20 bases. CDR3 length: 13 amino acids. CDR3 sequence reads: CAIATSGVYGYTF. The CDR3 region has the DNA TGTGCCATCGCTACCTCAGGGGTATACGGCTACACCTTC. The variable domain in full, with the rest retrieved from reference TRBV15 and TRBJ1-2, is DAMVIQNPRYQVTQFGKPVTLSCSQTLNHNVMYWYQQKSSQAPKLLFHYYDKDFNNEADTPDNFQSRRPNTSFCFLDIRSPGLGDTAMYLCAIATSGVYGYTFGSGTRLTVV.

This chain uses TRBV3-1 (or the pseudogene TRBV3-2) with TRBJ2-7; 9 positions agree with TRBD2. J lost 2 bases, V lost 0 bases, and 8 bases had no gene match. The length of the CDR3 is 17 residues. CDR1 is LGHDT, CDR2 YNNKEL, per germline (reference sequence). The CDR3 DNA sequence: TGTGCCAGCAGCCAAGATCGAGGGGCTAGCGGGACCTACGAGCAGTACTTC. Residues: CASSQDRGASGTYEQYF.

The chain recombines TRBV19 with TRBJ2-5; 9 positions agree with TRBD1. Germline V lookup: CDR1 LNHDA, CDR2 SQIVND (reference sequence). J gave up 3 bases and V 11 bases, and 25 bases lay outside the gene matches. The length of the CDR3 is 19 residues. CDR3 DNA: TGTGCCGGACAGGGGCTGTGTAAGAGTGGGGACGGGATCAAAGAGACCCAGTACTTC. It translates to CAGQGLCKSGDGIKETQYF.

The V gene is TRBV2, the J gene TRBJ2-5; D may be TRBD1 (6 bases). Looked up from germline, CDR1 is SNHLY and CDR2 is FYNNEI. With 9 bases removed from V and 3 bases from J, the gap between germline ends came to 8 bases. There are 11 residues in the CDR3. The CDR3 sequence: CARQGEETQYF. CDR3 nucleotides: TGTGCCAGACAGGGTGAAGAGACCCAGTACTTC.

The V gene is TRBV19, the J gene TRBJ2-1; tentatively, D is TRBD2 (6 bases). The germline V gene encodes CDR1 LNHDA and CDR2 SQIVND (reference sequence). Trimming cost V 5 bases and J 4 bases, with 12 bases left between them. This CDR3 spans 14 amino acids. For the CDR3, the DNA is TGTGCCAGTAGTGAGGGGCGGGATTACAATGAGCAGTTCTTC. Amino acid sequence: CASSEGRDYNEQFF. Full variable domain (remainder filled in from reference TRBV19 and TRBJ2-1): DGGITQSPKYLFRKEGQNVTLSCEQNLNHDAMYWYRQDPGQGLRLIYYSQIVNDFQKGDIAEGYSVSREKKESFPLTVTSAQKNPTAFYLCASSEGRDYNEQFFGPGTRLTVL.

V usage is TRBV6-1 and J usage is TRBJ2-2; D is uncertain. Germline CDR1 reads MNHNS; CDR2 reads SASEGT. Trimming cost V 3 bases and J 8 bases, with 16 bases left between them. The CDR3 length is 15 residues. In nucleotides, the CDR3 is TGTGCCAGCAGTGAGACACCCTCTGGCGCGGGGGAGCTGTTTTTT. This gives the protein CASSETPSGAGELFF.

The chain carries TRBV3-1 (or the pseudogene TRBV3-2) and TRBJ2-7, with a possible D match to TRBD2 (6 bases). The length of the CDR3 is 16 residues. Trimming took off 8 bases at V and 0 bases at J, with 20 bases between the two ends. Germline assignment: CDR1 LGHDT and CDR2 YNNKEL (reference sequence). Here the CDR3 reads CASSLGGSISSYEQYF. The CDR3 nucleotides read TGTGCCAGCTCATTAGGAGGGTCTATCAGCTCCTACGAGCAGTACTTC.

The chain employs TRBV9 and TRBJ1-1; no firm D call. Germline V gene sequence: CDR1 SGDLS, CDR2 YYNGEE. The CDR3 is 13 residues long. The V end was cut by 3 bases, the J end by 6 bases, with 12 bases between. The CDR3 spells CASSAPPGSEAFF. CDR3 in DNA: TGTGCCAGCAGCGCCCCGCCGGGGTCTGAAGCTTTCTTT.

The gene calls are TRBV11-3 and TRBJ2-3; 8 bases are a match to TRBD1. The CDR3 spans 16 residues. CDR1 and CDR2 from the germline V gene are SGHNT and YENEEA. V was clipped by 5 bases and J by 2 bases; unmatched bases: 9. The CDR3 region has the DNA TGTGCCAGCAGCCTTCTAGTGGACAGGGCCACAGATACGCAGTATTTT. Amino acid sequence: CASSLLVDRATDTQYF.

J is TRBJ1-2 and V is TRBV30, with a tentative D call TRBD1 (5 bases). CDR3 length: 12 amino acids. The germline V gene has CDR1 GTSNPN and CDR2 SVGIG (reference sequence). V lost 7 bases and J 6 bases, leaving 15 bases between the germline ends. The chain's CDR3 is CAYQEGAHGYTF. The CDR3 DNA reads TGTGCCTATCAAGAAGGGGCGCATGGCTACACCTTC.

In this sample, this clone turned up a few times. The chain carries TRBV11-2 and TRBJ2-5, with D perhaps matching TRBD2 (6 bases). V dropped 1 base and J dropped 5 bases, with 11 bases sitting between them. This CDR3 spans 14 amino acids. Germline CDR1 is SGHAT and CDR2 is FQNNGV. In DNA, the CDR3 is TGTGCCAGCAGCTTAGTTTCGGGGGTTGAGACCCAGTACTTC. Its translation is CASSLVSGVETQYF.

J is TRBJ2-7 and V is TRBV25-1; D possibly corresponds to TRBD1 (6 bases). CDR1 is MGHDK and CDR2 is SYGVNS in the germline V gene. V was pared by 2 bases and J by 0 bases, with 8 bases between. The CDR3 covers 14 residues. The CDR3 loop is CASSEGQFSYEQYF. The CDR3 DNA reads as TGTGCCAGCAGTGAAGGACAGTTCTCCTACGAGCAGTACTTC.

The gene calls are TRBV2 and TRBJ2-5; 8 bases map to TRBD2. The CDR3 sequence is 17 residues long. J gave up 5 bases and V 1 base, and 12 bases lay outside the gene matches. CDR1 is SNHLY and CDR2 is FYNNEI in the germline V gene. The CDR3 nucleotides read TGTGCCAGCAGTGAAGTTTTAGCGGGGCCCGTTAAGGAGACCCAGTACTTC. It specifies CASSEVLAGPVKETQYF.

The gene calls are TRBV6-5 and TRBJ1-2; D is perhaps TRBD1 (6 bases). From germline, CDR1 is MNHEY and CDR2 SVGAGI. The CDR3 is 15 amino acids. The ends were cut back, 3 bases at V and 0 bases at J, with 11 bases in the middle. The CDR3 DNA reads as TGTGCCAGCAGTTATGACAGGTGGACTAACTATGGCTACACCTTC. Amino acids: CASSYDRWTNYGYTF.

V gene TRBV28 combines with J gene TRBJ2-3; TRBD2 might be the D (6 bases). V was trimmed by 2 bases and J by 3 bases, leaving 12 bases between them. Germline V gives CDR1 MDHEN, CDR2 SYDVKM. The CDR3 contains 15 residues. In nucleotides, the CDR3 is TGTGCCAGCAGTTTAGGCGGGACGTTAACAGATACGCAGTATTTT. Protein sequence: CASSLGGTLTDTQYF.

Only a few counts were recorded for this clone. The CDR3 sequence: CASSWQGDAEAFF. The CDR3, as DNA: TGTGCCAGCAGTTGGCAGGGGGATGCTGAAGCTTTCTTT. This chain joins TRBV6-5 and TRBJ1-1; 7 positions agree with TRBD1. This CDR3 contains 13 residues. In germline, CDR1 is MNHEY, CDR2 SVGAGI. V was pared by 4 bases and J by 6 bases, with 5 bases of the junction left unmatched.

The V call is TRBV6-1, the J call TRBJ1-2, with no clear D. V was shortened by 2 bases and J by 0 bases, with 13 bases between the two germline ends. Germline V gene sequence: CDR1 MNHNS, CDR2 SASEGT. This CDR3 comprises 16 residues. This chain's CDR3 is CASSESRTVANYGYTF. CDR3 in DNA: TGTGCCAGCAGTGAATCCCGTACAGTAGCTAACTATGGCTACACCTTC.

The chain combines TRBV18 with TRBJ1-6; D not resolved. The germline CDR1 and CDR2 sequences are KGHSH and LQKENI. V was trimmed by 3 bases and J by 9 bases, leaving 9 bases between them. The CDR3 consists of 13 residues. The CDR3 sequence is CASSPSPSSPLHF. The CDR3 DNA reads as TGTGCCAGCTCACCGAGCCCGAGTTCACCCCTCCACTTT. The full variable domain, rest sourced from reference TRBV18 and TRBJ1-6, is NAGVMQNPRHLVRRRGQEARLRCSPMKGHSHVYWYRQLPEEGLKFMVYLQKENIIDESGMPKERFSAEFPKEGPSILRIQQVVRGDSAAYFCASSPSPSSPLHFGNGTRLTVT.

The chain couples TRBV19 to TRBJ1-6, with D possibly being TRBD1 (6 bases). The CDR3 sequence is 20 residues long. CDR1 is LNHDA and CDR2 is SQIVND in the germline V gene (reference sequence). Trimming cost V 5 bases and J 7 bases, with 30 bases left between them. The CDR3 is CASSPIQGSQVRDRNSPLHF. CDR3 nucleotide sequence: TGTGCCAGTAGTCCCATCCAGGGGAGCCAGGTACGGGATCGAAATTCACCCCTCCACTTT.

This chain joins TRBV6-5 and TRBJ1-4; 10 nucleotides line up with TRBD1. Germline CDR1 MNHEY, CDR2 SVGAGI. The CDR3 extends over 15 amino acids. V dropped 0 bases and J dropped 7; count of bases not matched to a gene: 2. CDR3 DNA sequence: TGTGCCAGCAGTTACTCTAGGGACAGGGGTGAAAAACTGTTTTTT. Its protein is CASSYSRDRGEKLFF.

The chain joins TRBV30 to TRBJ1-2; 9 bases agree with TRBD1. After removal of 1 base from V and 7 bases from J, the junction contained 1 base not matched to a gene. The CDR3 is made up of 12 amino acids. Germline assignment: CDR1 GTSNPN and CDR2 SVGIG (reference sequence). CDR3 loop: CAWSADRGGYTF. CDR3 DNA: TGTGCCTGGAGTGCGGACAGGGGTGGCTACACCTTC.

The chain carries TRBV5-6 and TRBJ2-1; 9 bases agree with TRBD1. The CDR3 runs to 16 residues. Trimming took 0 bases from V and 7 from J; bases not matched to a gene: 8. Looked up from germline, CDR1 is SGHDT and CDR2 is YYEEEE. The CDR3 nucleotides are TGTGCCAGCAGCTTGGCACAGGGGGCAGTGACGAATGAGCAGTTCTTC. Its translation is CASSLAQGAVTNEQFF.